The text below deals with one TCR beta chain. The source of the sample is a study of T-cell memory formation after mild COVID-19. TCRdb re-called the 5' RACE reads through MiXCR, storing one row per CDR3 protein. The data contain roughly 200,000 distinct CDR3 sequences, more than 8% of them singletons. The sequenced sample consisted of PBMCs or a T cell subset sorted from them (not recorded which). The sequence was collected from a man aged 18 to 35 who had mild COVID-19 (a few samples of this study predate the infection). Cell type and time point are not known.

This chain's CDR3 is CASSTDQDWFF. The CDR3 coding sequence is TGTGCCAGCAGCACAGACCAGGATTGGTTCTTC. J is TRBJ2-1 and V is TRBV7-9; no clear D gene. Trimming took 5 bases from V and 15 from J, leaving 14 bases between them. CDR1 SEHNR and CDR2 FQNEAQ come from the germline V gene (reference sequence). The CDR3 length is 11 residues.